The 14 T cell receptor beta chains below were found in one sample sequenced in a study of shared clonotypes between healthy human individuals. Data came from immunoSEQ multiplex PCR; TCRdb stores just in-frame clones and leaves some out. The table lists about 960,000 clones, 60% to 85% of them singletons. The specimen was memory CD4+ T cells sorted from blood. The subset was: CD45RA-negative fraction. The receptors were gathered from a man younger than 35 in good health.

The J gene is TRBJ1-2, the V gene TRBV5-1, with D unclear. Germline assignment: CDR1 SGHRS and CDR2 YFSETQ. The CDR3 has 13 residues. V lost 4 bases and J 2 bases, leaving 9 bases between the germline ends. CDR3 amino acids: CASSRSANYGYTF. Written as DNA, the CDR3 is TGCGCCAGCAGCCGCTCCGCCAACTATGGCTACACCTTC.

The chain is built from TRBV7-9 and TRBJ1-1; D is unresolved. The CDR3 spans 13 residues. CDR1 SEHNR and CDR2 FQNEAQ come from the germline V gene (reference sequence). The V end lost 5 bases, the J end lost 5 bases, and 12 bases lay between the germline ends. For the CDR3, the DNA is TGTGCCAGCAGCCCCCCGTCCCGAACTGAAGCTTTCTTT. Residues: CASSPPSRTEAFF.

The DNA of the CDR3 is TGTGCCAGCAGCTTAGAGGCAGGCAGAGTCTACGAGCAGTACTTC. Protein sequence: CASSLEAGRVYEQYF. J is TRBJ2-7 and V is TRBV7-6; D is undetermined. The length of the CDR3 is 15 residues. V lost 1 base and J 3 bases, leaving 13 bases between the germline ends. Germline V gene data show CDR1 as SGHVS and CDR2 as FNYEAQ.

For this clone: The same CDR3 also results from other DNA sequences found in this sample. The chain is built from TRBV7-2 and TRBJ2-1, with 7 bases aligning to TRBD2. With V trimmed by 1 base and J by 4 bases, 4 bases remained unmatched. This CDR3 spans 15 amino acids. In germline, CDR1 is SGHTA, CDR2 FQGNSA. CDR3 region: CASSLGGGTYNEQFF. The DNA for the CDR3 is TGTGCCAGCAGCTTAGGCGGGGGAACTTACAATGAGCAGTTCTTC.

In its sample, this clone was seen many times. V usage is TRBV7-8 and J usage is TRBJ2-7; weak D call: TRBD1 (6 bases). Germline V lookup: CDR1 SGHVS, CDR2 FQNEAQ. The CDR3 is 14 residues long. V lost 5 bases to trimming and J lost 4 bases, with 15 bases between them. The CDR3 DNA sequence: TGTGCCAGCAGCCTGTCCGGGACAAGGTACGAGCAGTACTTC. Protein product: CASSLSGTRYEQYF.

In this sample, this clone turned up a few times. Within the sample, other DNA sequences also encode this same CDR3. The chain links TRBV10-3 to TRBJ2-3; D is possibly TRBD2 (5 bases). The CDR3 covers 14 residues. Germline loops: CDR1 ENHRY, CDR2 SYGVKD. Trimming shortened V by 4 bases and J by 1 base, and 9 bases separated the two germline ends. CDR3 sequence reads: CAISGLSGTDTQYF. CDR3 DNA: TGTGCCATCAGTGGTCTTAGCGGCACAGATACGCAGTATTTT.

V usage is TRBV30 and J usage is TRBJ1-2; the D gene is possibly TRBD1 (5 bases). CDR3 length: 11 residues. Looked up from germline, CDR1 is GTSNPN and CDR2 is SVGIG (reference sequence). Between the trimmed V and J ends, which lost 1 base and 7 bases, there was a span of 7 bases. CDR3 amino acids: CAWSAGGGYTF. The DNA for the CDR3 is TGTGCCTGGAGTGCCGGGGGTGGCTACACCTTC.

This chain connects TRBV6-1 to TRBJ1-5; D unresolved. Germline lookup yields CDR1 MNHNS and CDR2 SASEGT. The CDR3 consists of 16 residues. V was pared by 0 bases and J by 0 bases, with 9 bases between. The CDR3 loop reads CASSEAFSYSNQPQHF. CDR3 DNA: TGTGCCAGCAGTGAAGCATTTAGTTATAGCAATCAGCCCCAGCATTTT.

CDR3 sequence reads: CASSRGQSNSPLHF. Here the CDR3 DNA reads TGTGCCAGCAGCAGGGGACAGAGTAATTCACCCCTCCACTTT. This chain connects TRBV7-2 to TRBJ1-6, with 7 bases aligning to TRBD1. The germline gives CDR1 SGHTA, CDR2 FQGNSA. There are 14 residues in the CDR3. J lost 6 bases, V lost 5 bases, and 4 bases had no gene match.

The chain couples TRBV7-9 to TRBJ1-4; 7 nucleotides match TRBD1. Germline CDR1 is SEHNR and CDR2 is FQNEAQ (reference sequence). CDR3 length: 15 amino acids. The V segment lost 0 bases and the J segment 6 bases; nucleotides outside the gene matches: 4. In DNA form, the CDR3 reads TGTGCCAGCAGCTTAGCGAGAGGGGGCGATGAAAAACTGTTTTTT. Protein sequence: CASSLARGGDEKLFF.

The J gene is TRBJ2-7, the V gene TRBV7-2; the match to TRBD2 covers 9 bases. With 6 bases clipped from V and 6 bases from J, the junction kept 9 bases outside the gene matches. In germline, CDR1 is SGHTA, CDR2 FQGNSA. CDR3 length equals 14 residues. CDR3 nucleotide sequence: TGTGCCAGCAGTGTCGGGCGGGAGGGCCGCGAGCAGTACTTC. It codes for CASSVGREGREQYF.

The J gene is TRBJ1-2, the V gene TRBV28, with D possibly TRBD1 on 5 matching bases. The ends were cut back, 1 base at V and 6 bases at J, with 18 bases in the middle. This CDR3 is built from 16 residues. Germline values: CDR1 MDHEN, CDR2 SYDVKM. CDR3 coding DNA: TGTGCCAGCAGTTTATATAGGGCAGGGTGGAACAATGGCTACACCTTC. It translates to CASSLYRAGWNNGYTF.

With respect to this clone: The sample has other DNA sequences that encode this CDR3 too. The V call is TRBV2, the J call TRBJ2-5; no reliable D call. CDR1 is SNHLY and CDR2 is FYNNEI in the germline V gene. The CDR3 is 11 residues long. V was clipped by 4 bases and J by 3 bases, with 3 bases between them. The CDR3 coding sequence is TGTGCCAGCAGTGGCGAAGAGACCCAGTACTTC. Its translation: CASSGEETQYF.

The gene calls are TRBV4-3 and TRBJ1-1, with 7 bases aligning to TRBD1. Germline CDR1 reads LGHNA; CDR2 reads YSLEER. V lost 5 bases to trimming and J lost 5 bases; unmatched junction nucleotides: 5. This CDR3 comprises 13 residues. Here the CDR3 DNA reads TGCGCCAGCAGCAGACAGGGTGGGACTGAAGCTTTCTTT. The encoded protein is CASSRQGGTEAFF.